This entry lists 3 T cell receptor beta chains sequenced from one sample in a study of blood T cell repertoires in COVID-19. Only in-frame clones appear in the TCRdb table, and some are missing; sequencing was by immunoSEQ multiplex PCR. The data hold more than 300,000 clones, with 65% to 90% observed a single time. Sequencing input: PBMCs or T cells enriched from blood (not recorded which). All receptors come from a woman aged 18-29 years who had recovered from COVID-19.

The chain employs TRBV5-6 and TRBJ2-7; 12 nucleotides agree with TRBD2. V dropped 1 base and J dropped 0; count of bases not matched to a gene: 8. The CDR3 covers 18 residues. From germline, CDR1 is SGHDT and CDR2 YYEEEE. The CDR3: CASSLRGGLAGHSYEQYF. The CDR3 DNA follows: TGTGCCAGCAGCTTGAGGGGGGGACTAGCGGGTCACTCCTACGAGCAGTACTTC.

The chain joins TRBV28 to TRBJ1-5, with no clear D. The V gene's germline CDR1 is MDHEN and CDR2 SYDVKM. Between the trimmed V and J ends, which lost 4 bases and 4 bases, there was a span of 8 bases. The CDR3 is made up of 13 amino acids. DNA for the CDR3: TGTGCCAGCAGTTCGGGTCTTAATCAGCCCCAGCATTTT. It encodes CASSSGLNQPQHF.

The rearrangement links TRBV3-1 (or the pseudogene TRBV3-2) to TRBJ1-4; 7 bases align to TRBD1. This CDR3 is built from 14 residues. V dropped 2 bases and J dropped 11; count of bases not matched to a gene: 8. Per germline, CDR1 LGHDT and CDR2 YNNKEL (reference sequence). The CDR3 is CASSQMTGPEKLFF. As DNA, the CDR3 is TGTGCCAGCAGCCAAATGACAGGGCCTGAGAAACTGTTTTTT.